Listed here is a single TCR beta chain. The antigen is undetermined. The junction departs from germline at one end; a sequencing error may be responsible. Germline V lookup: CDR1 SQVTM, CDR2 ANQGSEA. The CDR3 is 14 amino acids. From roughly 0.5 ug total RNA, TCR beta cDNA was generated with a primer in the constant region. Slightly modified ARM-PCR served as the procedure for the TCR beta libraries. These libraries came from three rounds of nested multiplex PCR. Researchers ran the first two PCR rounds for roughly 10 cycles each with TRBV1-TRBV30 forward primers and a C-beta reverse primer. TCRdb used MiXCR to reprocess the multiplex PCR reads, holding one entry per CDR3 protein. The sample carries about 330,000 distinct CDR3 sequences, 65% recorded once. This sample is drawn from a study of tumor-infiltrating lymphocytes in primary liver carcinoma. Study overall: Each participant had primary liver carcinoma, and surgical resection was the treatment. Every sample contained roughly 3.5 to 8 million productive TCRbeta reads, and these numbers were similar from one tissue type to another. The study's findings and limits: Tumor-adjacent and tumor-blood pairs shared less of their repertoires than tumor region pairs shared.

It was unsorted whole blood that yielded blood RNA, and germline DNA was also extracted. The patients carried chronic HBV infection and had received no treatment. The sequencing input was peripheral blood. The sequence was obtained from a man in his forties with primary liver carcinoma and hepatitis B virus infection. The chain joins TRBV29-1 to TRBJ2-3; TRBD2 might be the D (6 bases). For the CDR3, the DNA is TGCAGCGTTGAAGCGGGAGTAAGCACATATACGCAGTATTTT. This encodes CSVEAGVSTYTQYF.